This T cell receptor (beta chain) was sequenced during a study of neurological immune-mediated disorders. As to time point: longitudinal time-point 1 (baseline). Germline CDR1 and CDR2: ENHRY and SYGVKD. The CDR3 spans 14 residues. V was shortened by 6 bases and J by 7 bases, with 18 bases between the two germline ends. Every sequencing run generated in excess of 170 million TCR-beta sequences. These sequences covered 15-18 subjects. TCRdb passed the 5' RACE reads through MiXCR, listing each CDR3 protein once. Among tens of thousands of distinct CDR3 sequences listed, around 2.9% were seen once. This clonotype was observed at least ten times. Its specificity is not known. The study's findings and limits: Whereas HTLV-1-associated myelopathy showed the most TCR clonal expansion, multiple sclerosis showed the least, with levels below those of healthy controls.

Sequenced material: PBMCs. The receptor was derived from a woman aged 55-70 years with multiple sclerosis. The chain has TRBV10-3 and TRBJ1-1; tentatively, D is TRBD1 (5 bases). CDR3 DNA: TGTGCCATCAGGGGAGGGGCCCAAGAAGGTGAAGCTTTCTTT. Residues: CAIRGGAQEGEAFF.